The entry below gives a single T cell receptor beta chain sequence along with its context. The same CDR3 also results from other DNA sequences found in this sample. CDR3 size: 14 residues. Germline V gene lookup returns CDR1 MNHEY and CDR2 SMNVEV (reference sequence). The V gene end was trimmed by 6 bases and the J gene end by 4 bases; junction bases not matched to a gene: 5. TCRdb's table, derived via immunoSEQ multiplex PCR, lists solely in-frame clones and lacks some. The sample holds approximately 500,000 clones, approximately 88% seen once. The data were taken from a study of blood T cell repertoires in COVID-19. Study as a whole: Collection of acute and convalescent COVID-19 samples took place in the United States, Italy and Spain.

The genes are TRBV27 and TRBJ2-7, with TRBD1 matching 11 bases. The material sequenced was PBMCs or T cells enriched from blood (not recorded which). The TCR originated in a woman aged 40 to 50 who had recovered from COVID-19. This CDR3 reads CASSPGTGGYEQYF. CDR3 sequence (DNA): TGTGCCAGCAGCCCCGGGACAGGGGGTTACGAGCAGTACTTC.